This TCR beta chain was observed in a study of T cell repertoires in cytomegalovirus infection. CDR1 is MNHEY and CDR2 is SMNVEV in the germline V gene (reference sequence). This CDR3 has 13 amino acids. V was pared by 8 bases and J by 4 bases, with 4 bases of the junction left unmatched. TCRdb independently ran MiXCR on the reads; one entry per CDR3 protein. The table lists roughly 500,000 distinct CDR3 sequences, more than 15% of them singletons. Sequencing was done on a sample of CD8+ T cells from PBMCs. The V gene is TRBV27, the J gene TRBJ2-1, with 8 bases that match TRBD1. This TCR was recovered from a human donor in good health (CMV status not recorded). Some clones in this sample may be carry-over from other donors' samples. The CDR3 protein is CASQGQEYNEQFF. The CDR3 nucleotides are TGTGCCAGCCAGGGACAGGAGTACAATGAGCAGTTCTTC.